The 20 T cell receptor beta chains given below trace back to one sample, sequenced in a study of T cell repertoires in cytomegalovirus infection. A single record per CDR3 protein comes from TCRdb applying MiXCR to the reads. The table shows approximately 500,000 distinct CDR3 sequences, with roughly 10% occurring only once. What was sequenced was PBMCs. The receptors come from a human donor in good health (CMV status not recorded). Some clones in this sample may be carry-over from other donors' samples.

The rearrangement links TRBV19 to TRBJ1-5, with a tentative D call TRBD1 (5 bases). Germline V CDR1 and CDR2: LNHDA, SQIVND (reference sequence). The CDR3 contains 15 residues. Trimming left V 5 bases short and J 3 bases short, with 14 bases between. CDR3 in DNA: TGTGCCAGTAGTCATGGCGGGGGTGACAATCAGCCCCAGCATTTT. Residues: CASSHGGGDNQPQHF. Looking up the rest from reference TRBV19 and TRBJ1-5 gives the full variable domain: DGGITQSPKYLFRKEGQNVTLSCEQNLNHDAMYWYRQDPGQGLRLIYYSQIVNDFQKGDIAEGYSVSREKKESFPLTVTSAQKNPTAFYLCASSHGGGDNQPQHFGDGTRLSIL.

The chain recombines TRBV7-9 with TRBJ1-4, with D maybe TRBD1 (5 bases). The germline V gene has CDR1 SEHNR and CDR2 FQNEAQ (reference sequence). V was pared by 3 bases and J by 8 bases, with 13 bases between. This CDR3 has 14 residues. CDR3 sequence: CASSLGGGKEKLFF. CDR3 bases: TGTGCCAGCAGCTTGGGGGGAGGAAAGGAAAAACTGTTTTTT. The whole variable domain, remainder taken from reference TRBV7-9 and TRBJ1-4, is DTGVSQNPRHKITKRGQNVTFRCDPISEHNRLYWYRQTLGQGPEFLTYFQNEAQLEKSRLLSDRFSAERPKGSFSTLEIQRTEQGDSAMYLCASSLGGGKEKLFFGSGTQLSVL.

The sample holds a few counts of this clonotype. The rearrangement links TRBV2 to TRBJ1-5; no firm D call. Between the trimmed V and J ends, which lost 2 bases and 0 bases, there was a span of 11 bases. The CDR3 is 16 amino acids. Germline V gene data show CDR1 as SNHLY and CDR2 as FYNNEI. The CDR3 nucleotides read TGTGCCAGCAGTGAACCCGTCGAAGATAGCAATCAGCCCCAGCATTTT. This sequence encodes CASSEPVEDSNQPQHF.

This clonotype was observed many times. This chain joins TRBV11-2 and TRBJ1-1, with no clear D. Trimming left V 2 bases short and J 10 bases short, with 11 bases between. The CDR3 spans 12 residues. Germline assignment: CDR1 SGHAT and CDR2 FQNNGV. CDR3 in DNA: TGTGCCAGCAGCTTACTCAGAGACGGAGCTTTCTTT. Amino acid sequence: CASSLLRDGAFF.

The genes are TRBV5-1 and TRBJ1-2, with 9 bases aligning to TRBD1. The CDR3 runs 15 residues. The germline gives CDR1 SGHRS, CDR2 YFSETQ. Losses at the gene ends were 2 bases for V and 1 base for J; bases not matched to a gene: 3. The CDR3 protein is CASSFRTGVNYGYTF. Written as DNA, the CDR3 is TGCGCCAGCAGCTTCCGGACAGGGGTTAACTATGGCTACACCTTC.

This clonotype was picked up many times. The chain is built from TRBV19 and TRBJ1-5; perhaps TRBD1 as D (5 bases). The germline V and J ends were trimmed by 11 bases and 5 bases, with 16 bases remaining between them. CDR3 length equals 13 residues. Germline assignment: CDR1 LNHDA and CDR2 SQIVND (reference sequence). The CDR3 sequence is CASTTDTYQPQHF. DNA of the CDR3: TGTGCCTCAACGACAGACACCTATCAGCCCCAGCATTTT.

This chain uses TRBV12-3 or TRBV12-4 with TRBJ2-1; 9 nucleotides line up with TRBD2. This CDR3 is 15 amino acids long. Trimming cost V 4 bases and J 9 bases; bases outside gene matches: 10. This chain's CDR3 is CASSSPAGGPGEQFF. The CDR3 DNA follows: TGTGCCAGCAGTTCCCCCGCGGGAGGGCCGGGTGAGCAGTTCTTC.

In its sample, this clonotype was seen many times. V and J are TRBV6-1 and TRBJ2-3, with D possibly matching TRBD2 (7 bases). V dropped 2 bases and J dropped 4 bases, with 22 bases sitting between them. Germline CDR1 reads MNHNS; CDR2 reads SASEGT. This CDR3 has 18 residues. The CDR3 sequence: CASSEYEGGAGEADTQYF. The CDR3 DNA follows: TGTGCCAGCAGTGAATATGAGGGGGGTGCGGGGGAAGCAGATACGCAGTATTTT.

There are many counts of this clonotype. The V call is TRBV19, the J call TRBJ1-5, with D possibly matching TRBD1 (5 bases). V lost 7 bases to trimming and J lost 0 bases, with 16 bases between them. This CDR3 region has 16 residues. The V gene's germline CDR1 is LNHDA and CDR2 SQIVND (reference sequence). In DNA, the CDR3 is TGTGCCAGTATCAAGCAGGGCGAATATAGCAATCAGCCCCAGCATTTT. Translating gives CASIKQGEYSNQPQHF.

This clonotype is a singleton in its sample. The rearrangement joins TRBV9 to TRBJ1-2, with TRBD1 identical over 8 bases. The CDR3 sequence is 15 residues long. The ends lost 0 bases at V and 7 bases at J; junction bases unmatched: 8. CDR1 SGDLS and CDR2 YYNGEE come from the germline V gene. In DNA form, the CDR3 reads TGTGCCAGCAGCGTAGCATGGACAGGGTATTCTGGCTACACCTTC. This sequence encodes CASSVAWTGYSGYTF.

Points on this clonotype: A read error may explain this, as a much larger clone is one base away. The rearrangement joins TRBV7-9 to TRBJ1-4; 8 bases agree with TRBD1. Trimming took 5 bases from V and 0 from J; bases not matched to a gene: 8. Germline-derived CDR1 and CDR2 are SEHNR and FQNEAQ (reference sequence). There are 17 residues in the CDR3. CDR3 sequence: CASSLLRDRTTNEKLFF. For the CDR3, the DNA is TGTGCCAGCAGCCTCCTCCGGGACAGGACAACTAATGAAAAACTGTTTTTT.

This clonotype was observed many times. J is TRBJ2-1 and V is TRBV30; 9 bases agree with TRBD1. This CDR3 comprises 14 residues. Germline CDR1 and CDR2: GTSNPN and SVGIG (reference sequence). V lost 3 bases to trimming and J lost 8 bases; unmatched junction nucleotides: 8. The chain's CDR3 is CAWSPGQGKDEQFF. The DNA for the CDR3 is TGTGCCTGGAGCCCGGGACAGGGAAAGGATGAGCAGTTCTTC.

On this clonotype itself: Given a much more abundant clone one base away, this may be a read error. The V call is TRBV7-3, the J call TRBJ1-1; possible D gene TRBD1, 5 bases. The germline V gene encodes CDR1 SGHTA and CDR2 FQGTGA. CDR3 length equals 13 residues. CDR3 sequence (DNA): TGTGCCAGCAGACGGGGGTTGGGATTTGAAGCTTCCTTT. Translation gives CASRRGLGFEASF.

This clonotype has at least ten counts. The chain couples TRBV5-1 to TRBJ2-6; D is unclear. Germline V gives CDR1 SGHRS, CDR2 YFSETQ. V lost 0 bases and J 3 bases, leaving 10 bases between the germline ends. CDR3 length: 16 residues. DNA for the CDR3: TGCGCCAGCAGCTTGGAATGGGGAAGTGGGGCCAACGTCCTGACTTTC. Its translation: CASSLEWGSGANVLTF.

In its sample, this clonotype was seen a few times. This rearrangement joins TRBV29-1 to TRBJ2-3; 7 nucleotides agree with TRBD1. The CDR3 length is 17 residues. Trimming cost V 6 bases and J 2 bases; bases outside gene matches: 17. Germline values: CDR1 SQVTM, CDR2 ANQGSEA. The CDR3 loop is CSVDLGETGLSTDTQYF. CDR3 nucleotide sequence: TGCAGCGTAGATCTTGGTGAGACAGGGTTATCCACAGATACGCAGTATTTT.

Only one count was recorded for this clonotype. This chain uses TRBV19 with TRBJ2-1; the match to TRBD1 covers 8 bases. V dropped 9 bases and J dropped 7; count of bases not matched to a gene: 8. This CDR3 is built from 13 residues. The germline gives CDR1 LNHDA, CDR2 SQIVND (reference sequence). Here the CDR3 DNA reads TGTGCCAGCCGACAGGGGTTGAGGAATGAGCAGTTCTTC. It specifies CASRQGLRNEQFF.

About this clonotype itself: A junction boundary mismatches the germline segment, possibly from a read error. The genes are TRBV20-1 and TRBJ2-7; either TRBD1 or TRBD2 may fit D (5 bases each). This CDR3 comprises 10 residues. CDR1 is DFQATT and CDR2 is SNEGSKA in the germline V gene (reference sequence). The CDR3 coding sequence is TGCAGTGCTAAAAGGGGTAGCGAAGTCTTC. This translates into CSAKRGSEVF.

This clonotype has ten or more counts. The J gene is TRBJ1-3, the V gene TRBV25-1; D unresolved. In germline, CDR1 is MGHDK, CDR2 SYGVNS. This CDR3 has 12 residues. V was shortened by 5 bases and J by 3 bases, with 5 bases between the two germline ends. In DNA, the CDR3 is TGTGCCAGCAGTTACGGTGGAAACACCATATATTTT. It encodes CASSYGGNTIYF.

The chain combines TRBV9 with TRBJ1-2; D possibly corresponds to TRBD1 (5 bases). Trimming pared 0 bases from V and 4 bases from J, leaving 13 bases between. Germline V CDR1 and CDR2: SGDLS, YYNGEE. The length of the CDR3 is 15 residues. The CDR3 DNA reads as TGTGCCAGCAGCGTAGCGGGACTGACGGGCTATGGCTACACCTTC. Encoded protein: CASSVAGLTGYGYTF.

This clonotype was picked up a small number of times. This chain links TRBV20-1 with TRBJ2-7; tentative D call: TRBD2 (6 bases). From germline, CDR1 is DFQATT and CDR2 SNEGSKA (reference sequence). Between the trimmed V and J ends, which lost 4 bases and 2 bases, there was a span of 12 bases. The CDR3 is made up of 13 amino acids. CDR3 protein: CSAIGTSPYEQYF. CDR3 DNA sequence: TGCAGTGCTATCGGGACTTCTCCCTACGAGCAGTACTTC.